The sequence of this TCR beta chain was determined in a study of CD8+CD57+ T cells in acquired aplastic anemia. For the study at large: Sorted CD4+ and CD8+ cells yielded roughly 3.1 ug of DNA on average.

Those patients picked for sequencing had displayed CD8+CD57+ cell expansion on flow cytometry. Each patient gave a blood sample that was collected before any therapy had been received. TCR beta VDJ and CDR3 profiling used genomic DNA as template. Each CDR3 protein is one row after TCRdb ran MiXCR on the reads. The repertoire holds some 170,000 distinct CDR3 sequences, with around 48% as singletons. This clonotype was seen at least ten times. This CDR3 is built from 16 residues. V lost 0 bases and J lost 0, with 11 bases in between. CDR1 and CDR2 (germline): SGHDN, FVKESK. This TCR was sampled from a human donor with aplastic anemia. V and J are TRBV14 and TRBJ1-1; possible D gene TRBD1, 5 bases. The source material was sorted CD4+, CD8+, or CD8+CD57+ T cells (not recorded which) from PBMCs. The CDR3: CASSQDLGEMNTEAFF. CDR3 in DNA: TGTGCCAGCAGCCAAGATCTGGGGGAAATGAACACTGAAGCTTTCTTT.